This record covers a single TCR beta chain. This clonotype appeared a few times. The target of this receptor is not known. Per-nucleotide qualities are absent, and no much larger clonotype sits a single base away. The sample is drawn from a study of human T cells and chemical hapten exposure (dated by TCRdb to the early 2020s). A note on the overall study: Libraries were combined into a pool for sequencing, and differences in TCR yield between samples came mainly from small differences in library volumes within the pool. In alopecia patients, the study followed how the peripheral blood TCR repertoire changed in vivo over primary and secondary sensitization to diphenylcyclopropenone (DPC), a hapten. Beyond this particular receptor, the publication reports: DPC sensitization did not change how many TCRs were above 1 in 1000 frequency, and no evidence was found of alterations in global repertoire structure. Repeated subsampling changed both the strength of the expansion versus patch-test correlation and the threshold at which that correlation became significant.

Library preparation attached unique molecular identifiers to individual cDNA molecules for quantitative, reproducible TCR counting. Both TCR alpha and TCR beta chains were sequenced from each blood RNA sample. The authors' pipeline ran thus. The median number of TCRs per sample was around 96,000, ranging from about 23,224 to 700,000. The Decombinator software suite was used to annotate the V, J and CDR3 of the TCR reads. Every sample was subsampled to the same number of TCRs (28,000) for the PS versus PT1 abundance plots. TCRs were defined as expanded if absent before sensitization and observed at least eight times at the 2-week time point. TCRdb reprocessing: public reads trimmed at Q25 with fastp, clones called with MiXCR, in-frame beta chains kept. Each CDR3 protein appears once, grouped with its most common genes and DNA. Clone size and V and J calls follow TCRdb, not the original study. This sample holds about 120,000 distinct CDR3 sequences; over 7.5% were observed only once. About 1.4% of the sample is held by the ten biggest clonotypes.

Total RNA was extracted from unfractionated whole blood collected in Tempus Blood RNA tubes. Five healthy volunteers served as TCR sequencing controls and were bled at day 0, 2 weeks and 6 weeks. The CDR3 runs 15 residues from the cysteine to the phenylalanine. Just CDR3 DNA is preserved here, 45 bases in frame from base 1. V lost 7 bases and J lost 0 bases, and the count of bases not matched to a germline gene is 5. The chain was built from TRBV12-3 or TRBV12-4 and TRBJ2-1, with 8 middle bases fitting TRBD1. Sequences were obtained from whole blood. The receptor was isolated from a human donor in good health. Some clones in this sample may be carry-over from other donors' samples. Donor details come from another sample of the same person, matched by shared clones. The CDR3 corresponds to CASTWGTGSYNEQFF. The nucleotides read TGTGCCAGCACCTGGGGGACAGGCTCCTACAATGAGCAGTTCTTC.